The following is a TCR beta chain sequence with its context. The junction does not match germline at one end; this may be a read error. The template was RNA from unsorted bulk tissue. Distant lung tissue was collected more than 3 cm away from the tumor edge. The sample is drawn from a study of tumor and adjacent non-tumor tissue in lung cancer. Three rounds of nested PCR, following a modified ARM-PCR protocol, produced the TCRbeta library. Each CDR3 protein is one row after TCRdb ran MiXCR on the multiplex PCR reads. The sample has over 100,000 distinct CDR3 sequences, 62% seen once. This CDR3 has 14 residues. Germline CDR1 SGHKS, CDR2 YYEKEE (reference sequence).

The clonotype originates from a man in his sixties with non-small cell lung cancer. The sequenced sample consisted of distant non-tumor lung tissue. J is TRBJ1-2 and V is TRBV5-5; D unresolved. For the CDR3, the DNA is TGTGCCAGCAACTTGGAGGAAGCTCGCTATAGCTACACCTTC. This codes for CASNLEEARYSYTF. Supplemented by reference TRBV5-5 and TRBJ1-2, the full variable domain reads DAGVTQSPTHLIKTRGQQVTLRCSPISGHKSVSWYQQVLGQGPQFIFQYYEKEERGRGNFPDRFSARQFPNYSSELNVNALLLGDSALYLCASNLEEARYSYTFGSGTRLTVV.